Presented here are 8 T cell receptor beta chains from one specimen sequenced in a study of shared clonotypes between healthy human individuals. CD45RO negativity and positive selection for CCR7 defined naive CD8 cells, a population that excluded terminally differentiated effector memory CD45RA+ cells. Only in-frame clones appear in the TCRdb table, and some are missing; sequencing was by immunoSEQ multiplex PCR. The table shows some 2,100,000 clones, with approximately 94% occurring only once. Sequencing was performed on naive CD8+ T cells from PBMCs. These receptors all come from a man younger than 30 in good health. Some clones in this sample may be carry-over from other donors' samples.

The gene calls are TRBV7-7 and TRBJ2-1; D perhaps matches TRBD1 (6 bases). The V and J ends lost 4 bases and 0 bases respectively, with 10 bases between them. Germline values: CDR1 SSHAT, CDR2 FNYEAQ (reference sequence). The CDR3 totals 15 residues. CDR3 DNA: TGTGCCAGCAGCTACAGGGCGAGCTCCTACAATGAGCAGTTCTTC. Translated: CASSYRASSYNEQFF.

About this clone itself: The same CDR3 arises from other DNA sequences in this sample as well. CDR3 DNA: TGTGCCAGCAGCCTCGGGACCACCTACGAGCAGTACTTC. Translation gives CASSLGTTYEQYF. The J gene is TRBJ2-7, the V gene TRBV5-6; D is possibly TRBD1 or TRBD2 (5 bases each). This CDR3 is 13 amino acids long. The ends were cut back, 4 bases at V and 2 bases at J, with 10 bases in the middle. Germline V gene lookup returns CDR1 SGHDT and CDR2 YYEEEE.

CDR3 sequence reads: CASSVGASGNTIYF. CDR3 nucleotide sequence: TGTGCCAGCAGCGTGGGGGCCTCTGGAAACACCATATATTTT. V usage is TRBV9 and J usage is TRBJ1-3; the D gene is possibly TRBD1 (6 bases). The germline V and J ends were trimmed by 2 bases and 0 bases, with 6 bases remaining between them. Germline CDR1 and CDR2: SGDLS and YYNGEE. CDR3 length: 14 amino acids. The whole variable domain, remainder taken from reference TRBV9 and TRBJ1-3, is DSGVTQTPKHLITATGQRVTLRCSPRSGDLSVYWYQQSLDQGLQFLIQYYNGEERAKGNILERFSAQQFPDLHSELNLSSLELGDSALYFCASSVGASGNTIYFGEGSWLTVV.

The chain carries TRBV27 and TRBJ2-2; a weak D match, TRBD1 (5 bases). V gave up 5 bases and J gave up 2 bases, with 18 bases separating them. Germline V gives CDR1 MNHEY, CDR2 SMNVEV (reference sequence). The CDR3 sequence is 17 residues long. CDR3 amino acids: CASSTLPGQINTGELFF. The CDR3 coding sequence is TGTGCCAGCAGTACCCTCCCAGGGCAGATTAACACCGGGGAGCTGTTTTTT.

This chain connects TRBV7-3 to TRBJ2-7; TRBD1 matches 9 bases. Losses at the gene ends were 5 bases for V and 2 bases for J; bases not matched to a gene: 10. CDR1 SGHTA and CDR2 FQGTGA come from the germline V gene. The CDR3 is 16 residues long. The CDR3 DNA reads as TGTGCCAGCAGCCCAGTCGGGGGACAGGGTACCTACGAGCAGTACTTC. Amino acid sequence: CASSPVGGQGTYEQYF.

The J gene is TRBJ1-3, the V gene TRBV9; D might be TRBD1 (6 bases). CDR1 is SGDLS, CDR2 YYNGEE, per germline. V lost 0 bases and J lost 3, with 10 bases in between. The CDR3 runs 15 residues. The CDR3 sequence is CASSVDGGDGNTIYF. CDR3 in DNA: TGTGCCAGCAGCGTAGACGGGGGCGATGGAAACACCATATATTTT. The whole variable domain, filled in from reference TRBV9 and TRBJ1-3, reads DSGVTQTPKHLITATGQRVTLRCSPRSGDLSVYWYQQSLDQGLQFLIQYYNGEERAKGNILERFSAQQFPDLHSELNLSSLELGDSALYFCASSVDGGDGNTIYFGEGSWLTVV.

The chain joins TRBV11-2 to TRBJ1-1; D remains ambiguous. CDR1 and CDR2 (germline): SGHAT, FQNNGV. The CDR3 spans 13 residues. Trimming shortened V by 6 bases and J by 5 bases, and 13 bases separated the two germline ends. CDR3 in DNA: TGTGCCAGCAGTCCATCGCTTGGGACTGAAGCTTTCTTT. It encodes CASSPSLGTEAFF.

To note about this clone: Different DNA sequences within this sample yield the same CDR3. The V and J genes are TRBV28 and TRBJ2-7, with D unresolved. Deletions cut 4 bases from V and 3 bases from J, with 4 bases between. CDR3 length: 11 amino acids. CDR1 MDHEN and CDR2 SYDVKM come from the germline V gene. CDR3 loop: CASSSSYEQYF. The CDR3 DNA reads as TGTGCCAGCAGTTCGAGCTACGAGCAGTACTTC. The full variable domain, completed using reference TRBV28 and TRBJ2-7, is DVKVTQSSRYLVKRTGEKVFLECVQDMDHENMFWYRQDPGLGLRLIYFSYDVKMKEKGDIPEGYSVSREKKERFSLILESASTNQTSMYLCASSSSYEQYFGPGTRLTVT.